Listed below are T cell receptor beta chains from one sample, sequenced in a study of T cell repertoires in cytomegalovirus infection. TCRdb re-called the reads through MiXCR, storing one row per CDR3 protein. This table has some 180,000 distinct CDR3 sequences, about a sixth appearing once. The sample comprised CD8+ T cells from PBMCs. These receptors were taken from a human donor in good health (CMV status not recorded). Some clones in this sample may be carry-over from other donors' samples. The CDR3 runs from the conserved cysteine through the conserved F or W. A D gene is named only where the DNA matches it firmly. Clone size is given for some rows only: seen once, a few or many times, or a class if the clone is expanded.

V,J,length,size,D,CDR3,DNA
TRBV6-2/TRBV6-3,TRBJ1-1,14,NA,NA,CASSYWNMNTEAFF,TGTGCCAGCAGTTATTGGAACATGAACACTGAAGCTTTCTTT
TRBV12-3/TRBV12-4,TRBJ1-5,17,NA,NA,CASSFGRAALPNQPQHF,TGTGCCAGCAGTTTTGGAAGGGCCGCTCTCCCCAATCAGCCCCAGCATTTT
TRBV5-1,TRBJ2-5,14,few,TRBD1,CASGGQGPQETQYF,TGCGCCAGCGGAGGACAGGGCCCCCAAGAGACCCAGTACTTC
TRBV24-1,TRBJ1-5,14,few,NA,CATSEGGGNQPQHF,TGTGCCACCAGTGAAGGAGGGGGCAATCAGCCCCAGCATTTT
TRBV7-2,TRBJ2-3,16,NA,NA,CASSSGERGWTDTQYF,TGTGCCAGCAGCTCCGGAGAGAGGGGGTGGACAGATACGCAGTATTTT
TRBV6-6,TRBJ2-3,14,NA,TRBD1,CATRGGPSTDTQYF,TGTGCCACCAGAGGGGGCCCCAGCACAGATACGCAGTATTTT
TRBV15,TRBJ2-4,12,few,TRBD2,CASGGQANIQYF,TGTGCCAGCGGGGGGCAGGCAAACATTCAGTACTTC
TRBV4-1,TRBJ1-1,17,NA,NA,CASSQAPFGHLNTEAFF,TGCGCCAGCAGCCAAGCACCGTTCGGACACCTGAACACTGAAGCTTTCTTT
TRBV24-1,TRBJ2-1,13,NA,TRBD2,CATSAAGDREQFF,TGTGCCACCAGTGCGGCGGGGGATCGGGAGCAGTTCTTC
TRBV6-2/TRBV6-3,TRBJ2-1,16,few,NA,CASSYSLMTGYNEQFF,TGTGCCAGCAGTTACTCTCTAATGACAGGTTACAATGAGCAGTTCTTC
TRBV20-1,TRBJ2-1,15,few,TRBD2,CSAREELAAYNEQFF,TGCAGTGCTAGAGAAGAACTAGCGGCATACAATGAGCAGTTCTTC
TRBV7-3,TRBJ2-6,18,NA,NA,CASSRPLDSYSGANVLTF,TGTGCCAGCAGCCGCCCGCTGGACTCCTACTCTGGGGCCAACGTCCTGACTTTC
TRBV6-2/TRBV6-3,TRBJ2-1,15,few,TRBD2,CASRLGGTSRGEQFF,TGTGCCAGCAGACTAGGGGGGACTAGCCGGGGTGAGCAGTTCTTC
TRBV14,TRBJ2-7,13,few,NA,CASSQGGASEQYF,TGTGCCAGCAGCCAAGGAGGGGCGAGCGAGCAGTACTTC
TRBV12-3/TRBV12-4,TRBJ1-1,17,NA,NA,CASSPSGQGILNTEAFF,TGTGCCAGCAGTCCCTCTGGGCAGGGCATACTGAACACTGAAGCTTTCTTT
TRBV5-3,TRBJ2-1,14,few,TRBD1,CASSPLLTGWEQFF,TGTGCCAGCAGCCCGCTGTTGACAGGGTGGGAGCAGTTCTTC
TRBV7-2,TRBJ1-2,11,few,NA,CASSFSGGYTF,TGTGCCAGCAGCTTCTCTGGTGGCTACACCTTC
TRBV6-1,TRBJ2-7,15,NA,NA,CASSEAQGGTYEQYF,TGTGCCAGCAGTGAAGCGCAGGGAGGTACCTACGAGCAGTACTTC
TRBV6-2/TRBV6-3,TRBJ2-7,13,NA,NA,CASSPGRTYEQYF,TGTGCCAGCAGTCCGGGACGGACCTACGAGCAGTACTTC
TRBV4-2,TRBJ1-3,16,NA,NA,CASSQDEGTDGNTIYF,TGTGCCAGCAGCCAAGATGAGGGCACAGACGGAAACACCATATATTTT
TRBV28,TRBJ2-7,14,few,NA,CASRGRTASYEQYF,TGTGCCAGCAGAGGACGGACAGCCTCCTACGAGCAGTACTTC
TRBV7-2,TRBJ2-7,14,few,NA,CASTLGTNSYEQYF,TGTGCCAGCACCCTCGGGACAAACTCCTACGAGCAGTACTTC
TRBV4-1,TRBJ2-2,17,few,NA,CASSLPRSAARTGELFF,TGCGCCAGCAGCCTCCCCCGAAGTGCGGCCAGAACCGGGGAGCTGTTTTTT
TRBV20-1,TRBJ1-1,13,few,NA,CSARDTMNTEAFF,TGCAGTGCTAGAGATACGATGAACACTGAAGCTTTCTTT
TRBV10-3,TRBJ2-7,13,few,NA,CAISPSGTYEQYF,TGTGCCATCAGTCCGTCGGGGACCTACGAGCAGTACTTC
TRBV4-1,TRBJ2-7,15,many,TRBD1,CASSQEAGTGDEQYF,TGCGCCAGCAGCCAAGAAGCCGGGACAGGGGACGAGCAGTACTTC
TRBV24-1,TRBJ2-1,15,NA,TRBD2,CATGGVQPASNEQFF,TGTGCCACCGGGGGGGTACAGCCGGCTTCCAATGAGCAGTTCTTC
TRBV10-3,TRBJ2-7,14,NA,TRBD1,CAITARDRPYEQYF,TGTGCCATCACTGCCCGGGACAGACCCTACGAGCAGTACTTC
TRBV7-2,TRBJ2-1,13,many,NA,CASSLERNNEQFF,TGTGCCAGCAGCTTAGAACGGAACAATGAGCAGTTCTTC
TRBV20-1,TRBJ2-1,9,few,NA,CSASHEQFF,TGCAGTGCTAGCCATGAGCAGTTCTTC
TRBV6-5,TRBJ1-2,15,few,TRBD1,CASRSGQGFVYGYTF,TGTGCCAGCAGATCGGGACAGGGTTTCGTTTACGGCTACACCTTC
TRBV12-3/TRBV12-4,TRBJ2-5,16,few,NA,CASSFLSLTEMETQYF,TGTGCCAGCAGTTTTCTTTCCCTAACAGAAATGGAGACCCAGTACTTC
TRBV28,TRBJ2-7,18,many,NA,CASSLSTIMRAGSYEQYF,TGTGCCAGCAGTTTATCCACGATTATGAGGGCAGGGTCCTACGAGCAGTACTTC
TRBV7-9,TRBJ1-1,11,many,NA,CASRRHAEAFF,TGTGCCAGCAGACGACACGCTGAAGCTTTCTTT
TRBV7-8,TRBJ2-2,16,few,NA,CASSYAVVGATGELFF,TGTGCCAGCAGCTACGCCGTGGTTGGTGCCACCGGGGAGCTGTTTTTT
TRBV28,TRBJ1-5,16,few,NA,CASSRTGFYSNQPQHF,TGTGCCAGCAGTCGGACCGGGTTTTACAGCAATCAGCCCCAGCATTTT
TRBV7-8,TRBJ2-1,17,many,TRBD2,CASSSLLGSGGTNEQFF,TGTGCCAGCAGCTCGTTACTGGGAAGCGGGGGGACCAATGAGCAGTTCTTC
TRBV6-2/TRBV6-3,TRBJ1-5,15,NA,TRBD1,CASSPLYRGDQPQHF,TGTGCCAGCAGCCCACTATACAGGGGCGATCAGCCCCAGCATTTT